Listed below are T cell receptor beta chains from one sample, sequenced in a study of blood T cell repertoires in COVID-19. The method was immunoSEQ multiplex PCR; TCRdb's version includes in-frame clones alone and lacks a portion of them. Of about 200,000 clones listed, roughly 77% are singletons. Sequencing was performed on peripheral blood. These receptors were collected from a woman in her thirties or forties with COVID-19, enrolled during active disease. CDR3s include the opening cysteine and the closing phenylalanine or tryptophan. D genes are given only for firm matches. Size is stated for part of the rows, as once, few or many counts, or as a class when the clone is expanded.

CDR3aa,CDR3nt,v_gene,j_gene,abundance,d_gene
CASSESHGRYEQYF,TGTGCCAGCAGTGAATCTCACGGGAGGTACGAGCAGTACTTC,TRBV6-1,TRBJ2-7,few,TRBD2
CASSLSGGSGNTIYF,TGTGCCAGCAGCTTATCAGGGGGCTCTGGAAACACCATATATTTT,TRBV7-3,TRBJ1-3,.,TRBD1
CASSPRLAGVDEQFF,TGTGCCAGCAGCCCCCGACTAGCGGGAGTGGATGAGCAGTTCTTC,TRBV7-9,TRBJ2-1,.,TRBD2
CASSLRSSQGFPYEQYF,TGCGCCAGCAGCTTACGATCATCACAGGGGTTCCCCTACGAGCAGTACTTC,TRBV5-1,TRBJ2-7,.,TRBD1
CASSVAPGGGGEETQYF,TGTGCCAGCAGCGTAGCCCCGGGTGGCGGGGGGGAAGAGACCCAGTACTTC,TRBV9,TRBJ2-5,.,TRBD2
CASSTPDRGYGYTF,TGTGCCAGCAGTACCCCCGACAGGGGGTATGGCTACACCTTC,TRBV6-5,TRBJ1-2,.,TRBD1
CATKREANTGELFF,TGCGCCACCAAGCGGGAGGCTAACACCGGGGAGCTGTTTTTT,TRBV5-1,TRBJ2-2,.,TRBD2
CASSPVATGELGSPLHF,TGTGCCAGCTCACCGGTCGCGACAGGGGAATTAGGCTCACCCCTCCACTTT,TRBV18,TRBJ1-6,.,TRBD1
CASSPRTGSNQPQHF,TGTGCCAGCTCACCAAGGACAGGGAGCAATCAGCCCCAGCATTTT,TRBV18,TRBJ1-5,once,TRBD1
CAWDRSTEAFF,TGTGCCTGGGACAGGTCCACTGAAGCTTTCTTT,TRBV30,TRBJ1-1,.,.
CSVARATTGGEQYF,TGCAGCGTTGCCAGGGCCACCACCGGGGGCGAGCAGTACTTC,TRBV29-1,TRBJ2-7,.,.
CASSLIGIPSGDQETQYF,TGTGCCAGCAGCTTAATAGGTATTCCTAGCGGGGATCAAGAGACCCAGTACTTC,TRBV5-4,TRBJ2-5,many,TRBD2
CASSLGLAGEAYNEQFF,TGCGCCAGCAGCTTGGGGCTAGCGGGAGAGGCCTACAATGAGCAGTTCTTC,TRBV5-1,TRBJ2-1,.,TRBD2
CASSPTSGRYEQYF,TGTGCCAGCAGCCCGACTAGCGGGAGGTACGAGCAGTACTTC,TRBV6-5,TRBJ2-7,.,TRBD2
CAIRSGRASYEQYF,TGTGCCATCAGGAGCGGGAGGGCCTCCTACGAGCAGTACTTC,TRBV10-3,TRBJ2-7,.,TRBD2
CASSLDLAGAVNEQFF,TGTGCCAGCAGTTTGGACCTAGCGGGAGCTGTCAATGAGCAGTTCTTC,TRBV27,TRBJ2-1,.,TRBD2
CASSPGWIAGLPYNEQFF,TGTGCCAGCAGCCCCGGGTGGATAGCGGGTTTACCCTACAATGAGCAGTTCTTC,TRBV11-3,TRBJ2-1,.,TRBD2
CARNISDTQYF,TGTGCCAGAAACATTTCAGATACGCAGTATTTT,TRBV21-1,TRBJ2-3,.,.
CAWRAHHYGYTF,TGTGCCTGGAGGGCCCATCACTATGGCTACACCTTC,TRBV30,TRBJ1-2,few,.
CASSLGAQLNTEAFF,TGCGCCAGCAGCTTGGGAGCGCAGCTGAACACTGAAGCTTTCTTT,TRBV5-1,TRBJ1-1,.,.
CASTKGAGNGAYYGYTF,TGTGCCAGCACCAAGGGGGCAGGGAACGGAGCTTACTATGGCTACACCTTC,TRBV27,TRBJ1-2,.,TRBD1
CASSLAPQGFNEQYF,TGTGCCAGCAGCTTAGCCCCTCAGGGGTTCAACGAGCAGTACTTC,TRBV7-2,TRBJ2-7,.,.
CASSQAGEGVTQYF,TGTGCCAGCAGCCAAGCCGGGGAGGGGGTGACCCAGTACTTC,TRBV3-1/TRBV3-2,TRBJ2-5,once,.
CASSQDRETQYF,TGTGCCAGCAGTCAAGACAGAGAGACCCAGTACTTC,TRBV28,TRBJ2-5,few,.
CASCMREGASEQFF,TGTGCCAGCTGTATGCGGGAGGGGGCCAGTGAGCAGTTCTTC,TRBV2,TRBJ2-1,.,TRBD2
CARSLFGVGSQGHFYGYTF,TGTGCCAGAAGCTTGTTTGGGGTCGGCTCCCAGGGCCATTTCTATGGCTACACCTTC,TRBV5-3,TRBJ1-2,.,.
CATSEGVQSDTQYF,TGTGCCACCAGTGAAGGGGTACAGTCAGATACGCAGTATTTT,TRBV24-1,TRBJ2-3,.,.
CASSFLAGGDNEQFF,TGTGCCAGCAGCTTCCTAGCGGGAGGGGACAATGAGCAGTTCTTC,TRBV7-2,TRBJ2-1,once,TRBD2
CASSPGTTITSTDTQYF,TGTGCCAGCTCACCAGGGACTACGATAACTAGCACAGATACGCAGTATTTT,TRBV18,TRBJ2-3,once,TRBD2
CASSPRTGSYGYTF,TGTGCCAGCAGCCCCCGGACAGGGAGCTATGGCTACACCTTC,TRBV7-9,TRBJ1-2,.,TRBD1
CASSIESSGANVLTF,TGTGCCAGTAGTATAGAGAGCTCTGGGGCCAACGTCCTGACTTTC,TRBV19,TRBJ2-6,.,.
CASSLRGWDRINYGYTF,TGTGCCAGCAGCCTCCGAGGCTGGGACAGGATTAACTATGGCTACACCTTC,TRBV3-1/TRBV3-2,TRBJ1-2,.,TRBD1
CASSGLAGGNEQFF,TGCGCCAGCAGCGGACTAGCGGGTGGAAATGAGCAGTTCTTC,TRBV5-1,TRBJ2-1,.,TRBD2
CASSFGGLTGELFF,TGTGCCAGCAGTTTCGGGGGATTGACCGGGGAGCTGTTTTTT,TRBV6-2/TRBV6-3,TRBJ2-2,.,.
CASSSGTGNYGYTF,TGTGCCAGCAGCTCCGGGACAGGGAACTATGGCTACACCTTC,TRBV11-2,TRBJ1-2,.,TRBD1
CASSLGLAGESEQFF,TGTGCCAGCAGCCTGGGACTAGCGGGAGAAAGTGAGCAGTTCTTC,TRBV7-7,TRBJ2-1,.,TRBD2
CASRWQTNTGELFF,TGTGCCAGCAGGTGGCAGACGAACACCGGGGAGCTGTTTTTT,TRBV27,TRBJ2-2,.,.
CASSELTGGLTPLHF,TGTGCCAGCAGTGAATTGACAGGGGGATTGACACCCCTCCACTTT,TRBV2,TRBJ1-6,.,TRBD1
CASHEGANTGELFF,TGCGCCAGTCACGAGGGGGCGAACACCGGGGAGCTGTTTTTT,TRBV23-1,TRBJ2-2,.,.
CASSDRVDQPQHF,TGTGCCAGCAGCGACAGGGTCGATCAGCCCCAGCATTTT,TRBV6-5,TRBJ1-5,.,TRBD1
CASSLSTDTQYF,TGTGCCAGCAGCTTAAGCACAGATACGCAGTATTTT,TRBV9,TRBJ2-3,.,.
CASSSPGTGVYEQYF,TGTGCCAGCAGTTCCCCCGGGACAGGGGTCTACGAGCAGTACTTC,TRBV6-5,TRBJ2-7,.,TRBD1